The 10 T cell receptor beta chains below were found in one sample sequenced in a study of shared clonotypes between healthy human individuals. The data were produced by immunoSEQ multiplex PCR, yet TCRdb's version contains in-frame clones alone and is incomplete. The sample yields fewer than 1.6 million clones, approximately 98.5% seen once. The specimen was naive CD4+ T cells sorted from blood. The subset here: CD45RA+ positively selected. Source of these receptors: a man between 25 and 39 years old in good health.

The rearrangement joins TRBV29-1 to TRBJ2-3; possibly TRBD1 for D (6 bases). The V end was cut by 6 bases, the J end by 3 bases, with 13 bases between. CDR3 length equals 13 residues. Germline V CDR1 and CDR2: SQVTM, ANQGSEA. CDR3 sequence: CSVDRRGTDTQYF. In DNA form, the CDR3 reads TGCAGCGTGGACAGAAGGGGTACAGATACGCAGTATTTT.

The chain combines TRBV28 with TRBJ2-7; 9 bases map to TRBD1. The germline gives CDR1 MDHEN, CDR2 SYDVKM. V was clipped by 5 bases and J by 0 bases; unmatched bases: 2. The CDR3 is 14 residues long. CDR3 nucleotide sequence: TGTGCCAGCAGTGGACAGGGGCCCTCCTACGAGCAGTACTTC. This sequence encodes CASSGQGPSYEQYF. The variable domain in full, completed from reference TRBV28 and TRBJ2-7, reads DVKVTQSSRYLVKRTGEKVFLECVQDMDHENMFWYRQDPGLGLRLIYFSYDVKMKEKGDIPEGYSVSREKKERFSLILESASTNQTSMYLCASSGQGPSYEQYFGPGTRLTVT.

V and J are TRBV28 and TRBJ1-1, with TRBD1 matching 8 bases. The CDR3 has 15 residues. Germline CDR1 MDHEN, CDR2 SYDVKM. The J segment lost 1 base and the V segment lost 3 bases, leaving 4 bases of the junction unmatched. DNA for the CDR3: TGTGCCAGCAGTTTCACGGGACAGGCGAACACTGAAGCTTTCTTT. Protein sequence: CASSFTGQANTEAFF.

The chain recombines TRBV5-1 with TRBJ2-5; D may match TRBD1 or TRBD2 (6 bases each). Germline-derived CDR1 and CDR2 are SGHRS and YFSETQ. Trimming removed 4 bases from V and 5 bases from J, with 30 bases in between. The CDR3 is 19 residues long. This chain's CDR3 is CASSPDPQGGGPRGETQYF. In nucleotides, the CDR3 is TGCGCCAGCAGCCCCGACCCACAGGGAGGCGGCCCCCGAGGGGAGACCCAGTACTTC.

V is TRBV15 and J is TRBJ1-5; 7 bases fit TRBD1. With V trimmed by 3 bases and J by 5 bases, 4 bases remained unmatched. Germline V CDR1 and CDR2: LNHNV, YYDKDF (reference sequence). This CDR3 is built from 14 residues. As DNA, the CDR3 is TGTGCCACCAGCAGCGACAGGGCCTATCAGCCCCAGCATTTT. As protein: CATSSDRAYQPQHF.

This clone has only one observation. The chain links TRBV7-2 to TRBJ2-3; D is perhaps TRBD1 (6 bases). The CDR3 length is 16 residues. Trimming stripped 4 bases from V and 0 bases from J, with 14 bases between. In germline, CDR1 is SGHTA, CDR2 FQGNSA. Written as DNA, the CDR3 is TGTGCCAGCAGCTCGCAGGGGACCCCTAGCACAGATACGCAGTATTTT. It encodes CASSSQGTPSTDTQYF.

The chain employs TRBV10-3 and TRBJ2-5; either TRBD1 or TRBD2 may supply D (6 bases each). Trimming stripped 6 bases from V and 4 bases from J, with 18 bases between. Germline CDR1 and CDR2: ENHRY and SYGVKD. The length of the CDR3 is 15 residues. The CDR3 bases are TGTGCCATCAGGGGGGGTCCCGGGACAACAGAGACCCAGTACTTC. It yields the protein CAIRGGPGTTETQYF.

V is TRBV28 and J is TRBJ1-5; tentatively, D is TRBD1 (5 bases). Germline CDR1 and CDR2: MDHEN and SYDVKM. The CDR3 runs to 16 residues. V lost 3 bases and J lost 3, with 15 bases in between. The CDR3 protein is CASSLYRDVINQPQHF. The CDR3 nucleotides are TGTGCCAGCAGTTTGTACCGGGACGTAATCAATCAGCCCCAGCATTTT.

The chain recombines TRBV28 with TRBJ1-4, with D perhaps matching TRBD1 (5 bases). V lost 2 bases, J lost 7 bases, and 14 bases lay in between. The germline V gene encodes CDR1 MDHEN and CDR2 SYDVKM. This CDR3 comprises 15 residues. The CDR3 DNA reads as TGTGCCAGCAGTTTACAGGGCTCTCAAAGTGAAAAACTGTTTTTT. The encoded protein is CASSLQGSQSEKLFF. The entire variable domain, with the rest obtained from reference TRBV28 and TRBJ1-4, is as follows: DVKVTQSSRYLVKRTGEKVFLECVQDMDHENMFWYRQDPGLGLRLIYFSYDVKMKEKGDIPEGYSVSREKKERFSLILESASTNQTSMYLCASSLQGSQSEKLFFGSGTQLSVL.

The chain recombines TRBV28 with TRBJ2-7; 8 bases match TRBD1. Germline values: CDR1 MDHEN, CDR2 SYDVKM. CDR3 length: 12 amino acids. Trimming cost V 4 bases and J 9 bases; bases outside gene matches: 5. CDR3 sequence: CASSSTGQGQYF. The CDR3 nucleotides are TGTGCCAGCAGTTCAACCGGACAGGGGCAGTACTTC.